A selection of T cell receptor beta chains follows, all from one sample in a study of cytomegalovirus exposure and HLA in healthy donors. Assay used: immunoSEQ multiplex PCR; TCRdb lists only in-frame clones, some missing. The table records 150,000 to 200,000 clones, 60% to 80% of them present only once. Sequencing was carried out using PBMCs. The receptors were gathered from a female donor in good health and CMV-seronegative. Both conserved end residues are part of each CDR3. The order of the fields is J gene, D gene, CDR3 length, V gene, CDR3 DNA, CDR3 protein. The D gene is left open where the match is weak.

J gene: TRBJ1-1
D gene: .
CDR3 length: 13
V gene: TRBV9
CDR3 DNA: TGTGCCAGCAGCGTAGACAGGCACACTGAAGCTTTCTTT
CDR3 protein: CASSVDRHTEAFF

J gene: TRBJ2-1
D gene: TRBD2
CDR3 length: 20
V gene: TRBV7-4
CDR3 DNA: TGTGCCAGCAGCCTCGGTAAAAGTCTTAGCGGGAGACTCTCCTACAATGAGCAGTTCTTC
CDR3 protein: CASSLGKSLSGRLSYNEQFF

J gene: TRBJ2-7
D gene: .
CDR3 length: 15
V gene: TRBV7-9
CDR3 DNA: TGTGCCAGCAGCTCGGGACAAGGTAGCTCCTACGAGCAGTACTTC
CDR3 protein: CASSSGQGSSYEQYF

J gene: TRBJ2-7
D gene: .
CDR3 length: 15
V gene: TRBV11-2
CDR3 DNA: TGTGCCAGCAGCCCCTCCTGGACAGAGGGATGGGGGCAGTACTTC
CDR3 protein: CASSPSWTEGWGQYF

J gene: TRBJ2-7
D gene: TRBD2
CDR3 length: 15
V gene: TRBV5-4
CDR3 DNA: TGTGCCAGCAGCCGGACTAGCGGGGGGGCCTACGAGCAGTACTTC
CDR3 protein: CASSRTSGGAYEQYF

J gene: TRBJ2-5
D gene: .
CDR3 length: 18
V gene: TRBV7-2
CDR3 DNA: TGTGCCAGCAGCTTAGTTTTTTCTGAGGGGGGGCCGGGGGAGACCCAGTACTTC
CDR3 protein: CASSLVFSEGGPGETQYF

J gene: TRBJ2-1
D gene: TRBD2
CDR3 length: 14
V gene: TRBV6-5
CDR3 DNA: TGTGCCAGCTCGGGCGGGAGGGCCAGGAATGAGCAGTTCTTC
CDR3 protein: CASSGGRARNEQFF

J gene: TRBJ2-5
D gene: TRBD2
CDR3 length: 16
V gene: TRBV5-4
CDR3 DNA: TGTGCCAGCAGCCGGACTAGCGGGGGGGCGGCAGAGACCCAGTACTTC
CDR3 protein: CASSRTSGGAAETQYF

J gene: TRBJ2-3
D gene: TRBD2
CDR3 length: 21
V gene: TRBV28
CDR3 DNA: TGTGCCAGCAGTTTTACCCTCGGAATAGCGGGAGGTAACGGTCTACGGGATACGCAGTATTTT
CDR3 protein: CASSFTLGIAGGNGLRDTQYF

J gene: TRBJ2-7
D gene: .
CDR3 length: 11
V gene: TRBV19
CDR3 DNA: TGTGCCAGTAGTATAACCGGGGAGCAGTACTTC
CDR3 protein: CASSITGEQYF